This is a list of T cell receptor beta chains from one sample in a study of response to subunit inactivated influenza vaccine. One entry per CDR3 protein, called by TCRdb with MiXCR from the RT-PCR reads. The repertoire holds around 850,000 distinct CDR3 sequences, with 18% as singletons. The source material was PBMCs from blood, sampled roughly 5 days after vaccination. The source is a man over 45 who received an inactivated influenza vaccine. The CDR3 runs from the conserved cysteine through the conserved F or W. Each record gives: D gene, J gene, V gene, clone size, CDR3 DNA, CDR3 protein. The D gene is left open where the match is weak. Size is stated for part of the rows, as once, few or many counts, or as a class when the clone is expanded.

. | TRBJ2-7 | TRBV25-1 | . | TGTGCCAGCAGCCTTGGGGCCGCCCGAGGGCAGTACTTC | CASSLGAARGQYF
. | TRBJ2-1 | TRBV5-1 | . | TGCGCCAGCAGCAACGGGCCCGGATCCCATGAGCAGTTCTTC | CASSNGPGSHEQFF
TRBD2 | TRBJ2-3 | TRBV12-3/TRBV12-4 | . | TGTGCCAGCAGAGCTAGCGGGGGGGCGGTAGATACGCAGTATTTT | CASRASGGAVDTQYF
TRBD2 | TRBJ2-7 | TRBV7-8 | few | TGTGCCAGCAGCTTAGAACCCGCTAGCGGGGGACCATCCTACGAGCAGTACTTC | CASSLEPASGGPSYEQYF
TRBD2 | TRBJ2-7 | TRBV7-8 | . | TGTGCCAGCAGCTCAAGACCCCAGCGGGGGAGCTCCTACGAGCAGTACTTC | CASSSRPQRGSSYEQYF
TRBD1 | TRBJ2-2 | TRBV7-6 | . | TGTACCAGCAGCACCGGGACAGGGAATCTCCCCGGGGAGCTGTTTTTT | CTSSTGTGNLPGELFF
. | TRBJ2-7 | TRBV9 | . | TGTGCCAGCAGCGTAGCGGGGACCTCCTTCTTCGAGCAGTACTTC | CASSVAGTSFFEQYF
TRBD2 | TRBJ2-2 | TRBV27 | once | TGTGCCAGCAGTTTGCTAGCGGGAGTACTCAACACCGGGGAGCTGTTTTTT | CASSLLAGVLNTGELFF
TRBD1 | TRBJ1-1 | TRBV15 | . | TGTGCCACCAGCTACGGGACAGATACTGAAGCTTTCTTT | CATSYGTDTEAFF
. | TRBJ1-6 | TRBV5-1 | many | TGCGCCAGCAGCTTGGTGTCAGGCTCACCCCTCCACTTT | CASSLVSGSPLHF
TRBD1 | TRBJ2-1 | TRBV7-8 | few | TGTGCCAGCCAAGACAGGGTGAGGCTGAATGAGCAGTTCTTC | CASQDRVRLNEQFF
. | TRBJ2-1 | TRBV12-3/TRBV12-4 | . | TGTGCCAGCAGTTCCCCTCCAGATGAGCAGTTCTTC | CASSSPPDEQFF
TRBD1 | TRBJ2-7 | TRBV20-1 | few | TGCAGTGCTGCCGGGACAGGTTTTTACGAGCAGTACTTC | CSAAGTGFYEQYF
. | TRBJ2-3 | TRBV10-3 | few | TGTGCCATCAGTGTCGGGGGCGACCTAAGGTCACAAGGGGCGCAGTATTTT | CAISVGGDLRSQGAQYF
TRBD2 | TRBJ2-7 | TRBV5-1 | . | TGCGCCAGCAGCGGGAGTGGGACTAGCGGAGAGAGTTACTACGAGCAGTACTTC | CASSGSGTSGESYYEQYF
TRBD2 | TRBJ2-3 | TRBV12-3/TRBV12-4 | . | TGTGCCAGCGGAAGTAGCGGGAGGGCCGGTAGAGATACGCAGTATTTT | CASGSSGRAGRDTQYF
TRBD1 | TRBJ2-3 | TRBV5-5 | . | TGTGCCAGCAGCTTGGCCAGGGGGTCCGGCGGGCGCACAGATACGCAGTATTTT | CASSLARGSGGRTDTQYF